This T cell receptor (beta chain) derives from a study of CD8+CD57+ T cells in acquired aplastic anemia. Study context: DNA per sorted CD4+ or CD8+ sample ranged roughly 0.17 to 27.4 ug, averaging roughly 3.2 ug.

The study profiled TCR beta VDJ and CDR3 using genomic DNA as template. TCRdb re-derived calls from the reads in MiXCR, one entry per CDR3 protein. The sample holds approximately 150,000 distinct CDR3 sequences; roughly 45% are singletons and the top ten take roughly 3.2%. The CDR3 runs 13 residues. The germline V and J ends were trimmed by 10 bases and 3 bases, with 16 bases remaining between them. All sequencing subjects had displayed CD8+CD57+ cell expansion on flow cytometry. Sequenced input: sorted CD4+, CD8+, or CD8+CD57+ T cells (not recorded which) from PBMCs. V gene TRBV12-3 or TRBV12-4 combines with J gene TRBJ2-7, with no clear D. The clonotype originates from a human donor with aplastic anemia. The CDR3 coding sequence is TGTGCCAACAGCCTAACTACAAACTACGAGCAGTACTTC. It encodes CANSLTTNYEQYF.